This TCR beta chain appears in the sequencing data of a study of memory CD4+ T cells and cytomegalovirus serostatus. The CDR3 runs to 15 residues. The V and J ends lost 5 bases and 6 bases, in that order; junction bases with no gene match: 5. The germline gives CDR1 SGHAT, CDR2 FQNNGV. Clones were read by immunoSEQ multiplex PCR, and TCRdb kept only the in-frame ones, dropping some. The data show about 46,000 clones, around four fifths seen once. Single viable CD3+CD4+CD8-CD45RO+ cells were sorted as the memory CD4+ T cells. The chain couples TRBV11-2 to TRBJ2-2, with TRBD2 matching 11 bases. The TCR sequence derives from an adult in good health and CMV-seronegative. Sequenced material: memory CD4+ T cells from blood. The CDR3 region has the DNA TGTGCCAGCAGCCTTAGCGGGGGGGCGGCCGGGGAGCTGTTTTTT. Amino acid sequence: CASSLSGGAAGELFF. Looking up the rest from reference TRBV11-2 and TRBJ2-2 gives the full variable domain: EAGVAQSPRYKIIEKRQSVAFWCNPISGHATLYWYQQILGQGPKLLIQFQNNGVVDDSQLPKDRFSAERLKGVDSTLKIQPAKLEDSAVYLCASSLSGGAAGELFFGEGSRLTVL.